This is a list of T cell receptor beta chains from one sample in a study of sequential checkpoint blockade in melanoma. This table comes from immunoSEQ multiplex PCR, and its TCRdb copy is limited to in-frame clones, with some not included. Of more than 9,500 clones listed, 82% are singletons. The input for sequencing was CD8+ T cells sorted from blood (inferred from file names), taken from a patient given nivolumab and ipilimumab in sequence. All receptors derive from a human donor with melanoma. The CDR3 runs from the conserved cysteine through the conserved F or W. The D gene is left open where the match is weak. Expanded clones get a size class; other rows say once, few or many, or leave the size out.

TRBJ1-1 . TRBV5-1 . TGCGCCAGCACCTCGAACACTGAAGCTTTCTTT CASTSNTEAFF
TRBJ2-7 TRBD1 TRBV5-5 . TGTGCCAGCAGCTTACAATGGACAGGGGTCTACGAGCAGTACTTC CASSLQWTGVYEQYF
TRBJ2-7 TRBD1 TRBV5-1 . TGCGCCAGCGCCTCCGACAGGGTGGCCTACGAGCAGTACTTC CASASDRVAYEQYF
TRBJ2-7 TRBD1 TRBV7-9 . TGTGCCAGCAGTTCCGCCGGGACAGGGATTAATCTCTACGAGCAGTACTTC CASSSAGTGINLYEQYF
TRBJ2-1 . TRBV9 . TGTGCCAGCAGCGTAGGTGTGAGCTCCTACAATGAGCAGTTCTTC CASSVGVSSYNEQFF
TRBJ2-7 . TRBV2 . TGTGCCAGCAGTGAACGCCCCCTGGGGCACGAGCAGTACTTC CASSERPLGHEQYF
TRBJ1-5 TRBD1 TRBV19 . TGTGCCAGCGACTATACAGGGGGCGAGGATCGGCCCCAGCATTTT CASDYTGGEDRPQHF
TRBJ1-4 TRBD1 TRBV13 . TGTGCCAGCAGCTTAGGCGGGACAGGGTTCGATGAAAAACTGTTTTTT CASSLGGTGFDEKLFF
TRBJ2-4 TRBD1 TRBV28 . TGTGCCAGCAGTGGGGCAGGGGGATCCAAAAACATTCAGTACTTC CASSGAGGSKNIQYF
TRBJ2-7 TRBD2 TRBV18 . TGTGCCAGCTCACCTCTAGCGGACTCCTACGAGCAGTACTTC CASSPLADSYEQYF
TRBJ2-7 . TRBV28 . TGTGCCAGCAGTCTCTACACGGGGAGCTCCTACGAGCAGTACTTC CASSLYTGSSYEQYF
TRBJ2-3 TRBD2 TRBV27 . TGTGCCAGCAGTCCGCTAGCGGGGGTAAGCACAGATACGCAGTATTTT CASSPLAGVSTDTQYF
TRBJ2-6 . TRBV19 . TGTGCCAGTAGTATATCCATGAGCTCTGGGGCCAACGTCCTGACTTTC CASSISMSSGANVLTF
TRBJ2-7 . TRBV7-7 few TGTGCCAGCAGCTTAGGGCAGGACTACGAGCAGTACTTC CASSLGQDYEQYF
TRBJ2-7 TRBD1 TRBV27 . TGTGCCAGCGGACACAGGGGGGTCTACGAGCAGTACTTC CASGHRGVYEQYF
TRBJ1-1 . TRBV6-7 . TGTGCCATACCTCAGGGAGGTCGCACTGAAGCTTTCTTT CAIPQGGRTEAFF
TRBJ2-5 TRBD2 TRBV7-7 . TGTGCTAGCAGCTTATCCTGGACTAGCCAAGAGACCCAGTACTTC CASSLSWTSQETQYF
TRBJ2-7 . TRBV4-1 . TGCGCCAGCAGCCAAGGCACTTTCTACGAGCAGTACTTC CASSQGTFYEQYF
TRBJ2-3 . TRBV5-1 . TGCTCCCCCGGGCTAGCGAAGAATACAGATACGCAGTATTTT CSPGLAKNTDTQYF
TRBJ2-7 . TRBV6-1 . TGTGCCAGCAGTGTGTTAGCGTATTTTCTCTACGAGCAGTACTTC CASSVLAYFLYEQYF
TRBJ2-4 . TRBV9 . TGTGCCAGCAGCGTCCAGGACGGGAGTAATGTCAAAAACATTCAGTACTTC CASSVQDGSNVKNIQYF
TRBJ1-1 . TRBV19 . TGTGCCAGTAGTATATTGACAGTGGGGAACACTGAAGCTTTCTTT CASSILTVGNTEAFF
TRBJ2-7 . TRBV6-1 . TGTGCCAGCAGTGAAGACGAGGGGGGGTCCTACGAGCAGTACTTC CASSEDEGGSYEQYF
TRBJ2-1 . TRBV29-1 . TGCAGCCTAGGACTGGGTGGGTATGAGCAGTTCTTC CSLGLGGYEQFF
TRBJ1-2 TRBD1 TRBV4-2 once TGTGCCAGCAGCCTGGGGACAGATGGCTACACCTTC CASSLGTDGYTF
TRBJ1-5 . TRBV28 . TGTGCCAGCAGTTTAAGGGAGGGTTCGGATCAGCCCCAGCATTTT CASSLREGSDQPQHF
TRBJ2-3 TRBD2 TRBV4-1 . TGCGCCAGCAGCCAGAGACTAGCGGGATCCACAGATACGCAGTATTTT CASSQRLAGSTDTQYF
TRBJ2-6 . TRBV5-6 . TGTGCCAGCAGCTTGACCTCAGGGGTGGTCGCTGGGGCCAACGTCCTGACTTTC CASSLTSGVVAGANVLTF
TRBJ2-4 TRBD2 TRBV11-2 . TGTGCCAGCAGCTTAGATGCCGGGGGGAGAAACATTCAGTACTTC CASSLDAGGRNIQYF
TRBJ2-1 TRBD1 TRBV9 . TGTGCCAGCAGCGAGCCGGGACAGGGGAACCCAGAGCAGTTCTTC CASSEPGQGNPEQFF
TRBJ2-7 TRBD1 TRBV7-2 . TGTGCCAGCAGCTTAGTTCTTAACAGGGGACAGAGCTCCTACGAGCAGTACTTC CASSLVLNRGQSSYEQYF
TRBJ2-5 TRBD2 TRBV6-1 . TGTGCCAGCAGAGGACTAGCCCAAGAGACCCAGTACTTC CASRGLAQETQYF
TRBJ1-1 TRBD1 TRBV19 . TGTGCCAGTAGTATCGGGACAGCGACTGAAGCTTTCTTT CASSIGTATEAFF
TRBJ1-1 . TRBV6-5 . TGTGCCAGCAGTTACCGGGACACTGAAGCTTTCTTT CASSYRDTEAFF
TRBJ2-7 TRBD2 TRBV6-6 . TGTGCCAGCACAACGGGGGGGCCGCGGGAGCAGTACTTC CASTTGGPREQYF
TRBJ1-4 . TRBV2 . TGTGCCAGCAGTGAAGTACAGGGCGATGAAAAACTGTTTTTT CASSEVQGDEKLFF
TRBJ2-7 TRBD2 TRBV11-2 . TGTGCCAGCAGCGGAGGGGTAGCGGGATTAATGGCCTACGAGCAGTACTTC CASSGGVAGLMAYEQYF
TRBJ2-3 TRBD1 TRBV27 . TGTGCCAGCAGTTTATCTACAGGGGGCACAGATACGCAGTATTTT CASSLSTGGTDTQYF
TRBJ2-1 TRBD1 TRBV19 . TGTGCCAGTTCGACAGGGCCACAGTTCTTC CASSTGPQFF
TRBJ2-1 . TRBV20-1 . TGCAGTGCTAGTGCGTACAATGAGCAGTTCTTC CSASAYNEQFF
TRBJ2-1 . TRBV28 once TGTGCCAGCAGCCCGGACTTCGTGGGTGAGCAGTTCTTC CASSPDFVGEQFF
TRBJ2-2 TRBD1 TRBV7-8 . TGTGCCAGCATCCAGACGGGGGACAGGGGGCCCACCGGGGAGCTGTTTTTT CASIQTGDRGPTGELFF
TRBJ2-5 TRBD1 TRBV7-8 . TGTGCCAGCAGCTTCTCGGGACAGGGTGGGGAGACCCAGTACTTC CASSFSGQGGETQYF
TRBJ2-7 . TRBV5-1 . TGCGCCAGCAGCTTGGACTCGTCTAGTCTCTACGAGCAGTACTTC CASSLDSSSLYEQYF
TRBJ1-1 . TRBV5-1 . TGCGCCAGCAGCTTGTACGGTGGCACTGAAGCTTTCTTT CASSLYGGTEAFF
TRBJ1-2 . TRBV11-2 . TGTGCCGAAGGCGGGAACTATGGCTACACCTTC CAEGGNYGYTF
TRBJ2-7 . TRBV14 few TGTGCCAGCAGCCCCCTGACAGGAGCCTACGGCGAGCAGTACTTC CASSPLTGAYGEQYF
TRBJ1-1 TRBD1 TRBV2 . TGTGCCAGCAGTTTAACCGGGACAGCGCCGAACACTGAAGCTTTCTTT CASSLTGTAPNTEAFF
TRBJ1-5 . TRBV21-1 . TGTGCCAGCAGCAAAGTTGAGGGACAGGGTAAGGGTCAGCCCCAGCATTTT CASSKVEGQGKGQPQHF
TRBJ1-6 TRBD1 TRBV7-2 few TGTGCCAGCAGCCCTAGTCCCGGGACAGGGTACTCACCCCTCCACTTT CASSPSPGTGYSPLHF